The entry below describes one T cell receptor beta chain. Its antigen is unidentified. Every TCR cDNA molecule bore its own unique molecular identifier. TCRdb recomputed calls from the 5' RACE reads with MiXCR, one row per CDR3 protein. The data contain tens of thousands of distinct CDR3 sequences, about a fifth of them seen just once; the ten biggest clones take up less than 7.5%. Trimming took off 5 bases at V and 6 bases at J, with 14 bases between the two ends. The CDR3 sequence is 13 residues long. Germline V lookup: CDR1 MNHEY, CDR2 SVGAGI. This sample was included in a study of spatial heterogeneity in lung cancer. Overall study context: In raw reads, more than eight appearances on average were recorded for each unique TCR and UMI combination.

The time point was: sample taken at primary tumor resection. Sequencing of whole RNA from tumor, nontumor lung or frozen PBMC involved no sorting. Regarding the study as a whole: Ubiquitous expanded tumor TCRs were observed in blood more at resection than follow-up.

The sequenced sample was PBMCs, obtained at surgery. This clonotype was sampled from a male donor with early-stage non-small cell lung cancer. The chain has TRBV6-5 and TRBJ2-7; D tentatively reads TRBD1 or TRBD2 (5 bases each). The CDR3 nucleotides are TGTGCCAGCAGTGGGGGACCAGGGTCCGAGCAGTACTTC. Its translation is CASSGGPGSEQYF.